The sequence of this T cell receptor beta chain was determined in a study of blood T cell repertoires in COVID-19. Study-wide background: COVID-19 samples collected from the United States, Italy and Spain covered acute and convalescent phases. PBMCs, B-cell-depleted T cells, or T cells provided the cDNA or gDNA that made up the material.

The CDR3 totals 15 residues. The germline V gene encodes CDR1 SGHAT and CDR2 FQNNGV. Trimming removed 5 bases from V and 3 bases from J; junction bases left unmatched: 10. This clone was seen a few times. Study processing details: How many nucleated cells were present was estimated from reference gene primer amplification. The table came from immunoSEQ multiplex PCR; TCRdb's copy has only in-frame clones and leaves some out. The V and J calls and clone size were taken over from that table, and D and trimming were inferred from the DNA. The table includes approximately 86,000 clones, 80% detected once.

This TCR was recovered from an older woman with acute or convalescent COVID-19. Specimen: peripheral blood. The chain has TRBV11-2 and TRBJ2-7, with TRBD1 identical over 7 bases. CDR3 sequence (DNA): TGTGCCAGCAGCGTTACCACAGGGGTCAACTACGAGCAGTACTTC. Amino acids: CASSVTTGVNYEQYF.